The sequence of this T cell receptor beta chain was determined in a study of T cell repertoires in cytomegalovirus infection. Germline CDR1 and CDR2: MNHNY and SVGAGI (reference sequence). The CDR3 has 19 amino acids. V gave up 1 base and J gave up 0 bases, with 19 bases separating them. One entry per CDR3 protein, called by TCRdb with MiXCR from the reads. In the table there are some 300,000 distinct CDR3 sequences, about 9.2% of which are singletons. Study-level results: The ex vivo response was dominated by HLA-C-restricted CMV-specific TCR beta clonotypes.

In this sample, this clonotype turned up many times. Antigen unknown. The sequenced material came from PBMCs. The V call is TRBV6-6, the J call TRBJ1-3; D possibly corresponds to TRBD1 (5 bases). This clonotype was obtained from a human donor in good health (CMV status not recorded). Some clones in this sample may be carry-over from other donors' samples. CDR3 sequence: CASSYLGGRDGLSGNTIYF. The DNA for the CDR3 is TGTGCCAGCAGTTACTTGGGAGGTCGGGACGGGCTCTCTGGAAACACCATATATTTT.